These 8 T cell receptor beta chains were all obtained from the same sample, sequenced in a study of T cell changes during pregnancy in multiple sclerosis. TCRdb keeps only in-frame clones here, not all; method: immunoSEQ multiplex PCR. The sample lists 45,000 to 55,000 clones; approximately 94% were seen once. The sample in question was CD8+ T cells from peripheral blood mononuclear cells, obtained before pregnancy. The receptors originated from a female donor with multiple sclerosis, enrolled in a pregnancy study.

Regarding this clone: The identical CDR3 is also encoded by other nucleotide sequences in the sample. The V and J genes are TRBV27 and TRBJ2-7; possibly TRBD1 for D (6 bases). The V end was cut by 3 bases, the J end by 3 bases, with 9 bases between. The CDR3 is 13 residues long. Germline-derived CDR1 and CDR2 are MNHEY and SMNVEV (reference sequence). In DNA, the CDR3 is TGTGCCAGCAGTTTGGGACATAGCTACGAGCAGTACTTC. It codes for CASSLGHSYEQYF.

The chain is built from TRBV25-1 and TRBJ2-7; 9 bases line up with TRBD2. Trimming at V came to 4 bases and at J to 5 bases, leaving 12 bases not matched to a gene. The V gene's germline CDR1 is MGHDK and CDR2 SYGVNS. The CDR3 extends over 16 amino acids. CDR3 region: CASSGWGGTSPHEQYF. The CDR3 bases are TGTGCCAGCAGTGGGTGGGGAGGGACTAGCCCCCACGAGCAGTACTTC.

The chain combines TRBV4-3 with TRBJ1-5, with 10 bases matching TRBD1. In germline, CDR1 is LGHNA, CDR2 YSLEER. This CDR3 comprises 16 residues. V was pared by 4 bases and J by 7 bases, with 10 bases of the junction left unmatched. This CDR3 reads CASSPDRGLRGQPQHF. In DNA, the CDR3 is TGCGCCAGCAGCCCAGACAGGGGGCTAAGGGGACAGCCCCAGCATTTT.

V usage is TRBV7-2 and J usage is TRBJ2-1; a weak D match, TRBD2 (5 bases). Germline V gene sequence: CDR1 SGHTA, CDR2 FQGNSA. This CDR3 is 16 amino acids long. V was trimmed by 5 bases and J by 1 base, leaving 15 bases between them. The CDR3 DNA sequence: TGTGCCAGCAGCCACCGATTAGCGAGGTCCTACAATGAGCAGTTCTTC. It translates to CASSHRLARSYNEQFF. The variable domain in full, with the rest retrieved from reference TRBV7-2 and TRBJ2-1, is GAGVSQSPSNKVTEKGKDVELRCDPISGHTALYWYRQSLGQGLEFLIYFQGNSAPDKSGLPSDRFSAERTGGSVSTLTIQRTQQEDSAVYLCASSHRLARSYNEQFFGPGTRLTVL.

CDR3: CASSYRGGNYGYTF. CDR3 sequence (DNA): TGTGCCAGCAGCTACCGTGGGGGGAACTATGGCTACACCTTC. This chain links TRBV5-4 with TRBJ1-2, with D perhaps TRBD1 (5 bases). The CDR3 extends over 14 amino acids. The germline V and J ends were trimmed by 3 bases and 2 bases, with 11 bases remaining between them. CDR1 and CDR2 from the germline V gene are SGHNT and YYREEE (reference sequence). Filled out from reference TRBV5-4 and TRBJ1-2, the complete variable domain reads ETGVTQSPTHLIKTRGQQVTLRCSSQSGHNTVSWYQQALGQGPQFIFQYYREEENGRGNFPPRFSGLQFPNYSSELNVNALELDDSALYLCASSYRGGNYGYTFGSGTRLTVV.

The J gene is TRBJ2-1, the V gene TRBV30, with D possibly being TRBD2 (6 bases). Trimming removed 2 bases at V and 3 bases at J, with 14 bases between. The CDR3 extends over 15 amino acids. The germline CDR1 and CDR2 sequences are GTSNPN and SVGIG (reference sequence). The DNA of the CDR3 is TGTGCCTGGAGTCCCTCGGGGGAGGACTACAATGAGCAGTTCTTC. This gives the protein CAWSPSGEDYNEQFF.

The chain carries TRBV7-9 and TRBJ2-3, with 7 positions matching TRBD2. V gave up 11 bases and J gave up 2 bases; unmatched junction bases: 4. Germline CDR1 SEHNR, CDR2 FQNEAQ (reference sequence). The CDR3 length is 12 residues. As DNA, the CDR3 is TGTGCCTTGGCGGGGGACACAGATACGCAGTATTTT. Translating it yields CALAGDTDTQYF.

The rearrangement links TRBV13 to TRBJ2-1, with 7 positions matching TRBD1. Germline V lookup: CDR1 PRHDT, CDR2 FYEKMQ (reference sequence). The J segment lost 4 bases and the V segment lost 4 bases, leaving 4 bases of the junction unmatched. This CDR3 is built from 14 residues. The CDR3 DNA reads as TGTGCCAGCAGCTCCCGGGACAGATACAATGAGCAGTTCTTC. Encoded protein: CASSSRDRYNEQFF.